This T cell receptor (beta chain) appears in the sequencing data of a study of blood T cell repertoires in COVID-19. Study summary: Italy, Spain and the United States were the sources of the convalescent and acute COVID-19 samples.

In germline, CDR1 is LGHDT, CDR2 YNNKEL (reference sequence). V was pared by 4 bases and J by 5 bases, with 12 bases between. This CDR3 is built from 14 residues. The table came from immunoSEQ multiplex PCR; TCRdb's copy has only in-frame clones and leaves some out. The data show 300,000 to 400,000 clones, approximately 86% seen once. Sequencing was performed on peripheral blood. This clonotype was sampled from a human donor in a cohort sampled during active COVID-19. The chain recombines TRBV3-1 (or the pseudogene TRBV3-2) with TRBJ2-1, with D possibly matching TRBD1 (5 bases). Here the CDR3 reads CASSLGAHDNEQFF. In nucleotides, the CDR3 is TGTGCCAGCAGCCTAGGGGCCCACGACAATGAGCAGTTCTTC.